These 22 T cell receptor beta chains share one sample of origin, sequenced in a study of blood T cell repertoires in COVID-19. Sequencing used immunoSEQ multiplex PCR; TCRdb keeps in-frame clones, though not all of them. The sample has about 100,000 clones; 84% are singletons. The sequenced sample consisted of peripheral blood. These TCRs come from a man in his 60s with acute or convalescent COVID-19.

A word on this clone: The junction differs from germline at one of its ends, possibly a read error. The chain links TRBV9 to TRBJ2-3; a possible D gene is TRBD2 (5 bases). The germline V gene encodes CDR1 SGDLS and CDR2 YYNGEE. The CDR3 is made up of 12 amino acids. DNA of the CDR3: TGTGCCAGCAGCCAGGTGGGCGGGTGGGCGCATTTT. Its translation: CASSQVGGWAHF.

The V and J genes are TRBV7-2 and TRBJ1-2, with 9 nucleotides matching TRBD1. The CDR3 runs 16 residues. V was clipped by 5 bases and J by 6 bases; unmatched bases: 13. CDR1 and CDR2 (germline): SGHTA, FQGNSA. DNA of the CDR3: TGTGCCAGCAGCCAACGCCGGACAGGGGACCACCATGGCTACACCTTC. Translated, it gives CASSQRRTGDHHGYTF.

This chain connects TRBV5-4 to TRBJ2-1; no clear D gene. The CDR3 contains 14 residues. The V and J ends lost 4 bases and 10 bases respectively, with 18 bases between them. In germline, CDR1 is SGHNT, CDR2 YYREEE (reference sequence). The CDR3 loop is CASSPQTRPREQFF. The CDR3 bases are TGTGCCAGCAGCCCACAGACCCGCCCCAGGGAGCAGTTCTTC.

V usage is TRBV4-1 and J usage is TRBJ1-1, with D possibly being TRBD1 (5 bases). Germline CDR1 MGHRA, CDR2 YSYEKL. V was trimmed by 1 base and J by 5 bases, leaving 14 bases between them. This CDR3 comprises 15 residues. CDR3 sequence reads: CASSQAGGMWTEAFF. The CDR3 bases are TGCGCCAGCAGCCAAGCCGGGGGAATGTGGACTGAAGCTTTCTTT.

The chain is built from TRBV11-2 and TRBJ1-2; D remains unclear. The CDR3 sequence is 16 residues long. Trimming stripped 5 bases from V and 4 bases from J, with 20 bases between. Per the germline V gene, CDR1 is SGHAT and CDR2 is FQNNGV. The CDR3 reads CASSIAPGPGGYGYTF. DNA of the CDR3: TGTGCCAGCAGCATCGCACCGGGCCCCGGAGGCTATGGCTACACCTTC. Complete variable domain (other parts from reference TRBV11-2 and TRBJ1-2): EAGVAQSPRYKIIEKRQSVAFWCNPISGHATLYWYQQILGQGPKLLIQFQNNGVVDDSQLPKDRFSAERLKGVDSTLKIQPAKLEDSAVYLCASSIAPGPGGYGYTFGSGTRLTVV.

The rearrangement links TRBV7-9 to TRBJ2-5; 9 bases are a match to TRBD2. Germline V CDR1 and CDR2: SEHNR, FQNEAQ (reference sequence). V was pared by 4 bases and J by 5 bases, with 8 bases of the junction left unmatched. The CDR3 spans 15 residues. The CDR3 here is CASSSQRGATETQYF. The CDR3 DNA is TGTGCCAGCAGCTCCCAGCGGGGGGCCACGGAGACCCAGTACTTC.

This clone was counted a single time. The chain employs TRBV27 and TRBJ1-2, with 12 positions matching TRBD1. The CDR3 length is 17 residues. CDR1 and CDR2 (germline): MNHEY, SMNVEV (reference sequence). The junction had 11 bases not matched to a gene; V was cut back by 5 bases and J by 4 bases. The CDR3 bases are TGTGCCAGCAGTCCCCTTACCGGGACAGGGGGCGCCTATGGCTACACCTTC. Protein sequence: CASSPLTGTGGAYGYTF.

The V gene is TRBV5-1, the J gene TRBJ2-5; 10 nucleotides match TRBD2. V lost 2 bases and J lost 5; bases outside the gene matches: 6. The germline V gene has CDR1 SGHRS and CDR2 YFSETQ. This CDR3 is 15 amino acids long. CDR3 nucleotides: TGCGCCAGCAGCTTAACCACTAGCGGGGTCGAGACCCAGTACTTC. This sequence encodes CASSLTTSGVETQYF.

The rearrangement links TRBV2 to TRBJ1-5, with 10 bases aligning to TRBD1. With V trimmed by 6 bases and J by 6 bases, 5 bases remained unmatched. This CDR3 contains 14 residues. CDR1 and CDR2 (germline): SNHLY, FYNNEI. The DNA of the CDR3 is TGTGCCAGCAGAAGACAGGGGGCCGGTCAGCCCCAGCATTTT. This translates into CASRRQGAGQPQHF.

The CDR3 DNA follows: TGTGCCTGGAGCCCCGGGACAGGGTCTAACCCTCAAGAGACCCAGTACTTC. Protein sequence: CAWSPGTGSNPQETQYF. This chain joins TRBV30 and TRBJ2-5; 9 bases map to TRBD1. V shed 3 bases and J 2 bases; nucleotides not matched to a gene: 13. Germline V gene sequence: CDR1 GTSNPN, CDR2 SVGIG (reference sequence). The length of the CDR3 is 17 residues.

CDR3 coding DNA: TGTGCCAGCAGCGCCATTCCGGGGGGCGCAAGCAATTCACCCCTCCACTTT. The encoded protein is CASSAIPGGASNSPLHF. V and J are TRBV9 and TRBJ1-6, with a weak D call TRBD1 (6 bases). Trimming cost V 3 bases and J 7 bases, with 20 bases left between them. Germline CDR1 SGDLS, CDR2 YYNGEE. This CDR3 is built from 17 residues. The full variable domain, in which reference TRBV9 and TRBJ1-6 provide the parts outside the CDR3, is DSGVTQTPKHLITATGQRVTLRCSPRSGDLSVYWYQQSLDQGLQFLIQYYNGEERAKGNILERFSAQQFPDLHSELNLSSLELGDSALYFCASSAIPGGASNSPLHFGNGTRLTVT.

CDR3 region: CASSFLSYNEQFF. The CDR3 DNA reads as TGTGCCAGCAGTTTTCTCTCCTACAATGAGCAGTTCTTC. The chain recombines TRBV27 with TRBJ2-1; D ambiguous. The V gene's germline CDR1 is MNHEY and CDR2 SMNVEV (reference sequence). V lost 3 bases to trimming and J lost 0 bases, with 3 bases between them. The CDR3 spans 13 residues.

The sample holds a few counts of this clone. The chain employs TRBV19 and TRBJ1-6; no reliable D call. Trimming left V 7 bases short and J 1 base short, with 14 bases between. CDR1 LNHDA and CDR2 SQIVND come from the germline V gene (reference sequence). The CDR3 runs 16 residues. The CDR3 is CASTPAGRSYNSPLHF. CDR3 nucleotides: TGTGCCAGTACCCCCGCGGGGAGGTCCTATAATTCACCCCTCCACTTT.

This clone was found many times. Germline is not matched at one junction end, which may reflect a read error. The chain recombines TRBV7-7 with TRBJ2-1; 11 positions agree with TRBD2. The CDR3 is 15 residues long. The V gene's germline CDR1 is SSHAT and CDR2 FNYEAQ (reference sequence). This CDR3 is CASSLDGTSGDEQFF. For the CDR3, the DNA is TGTGCTAGCAGCTTAGACGGGACTAGCGGCGATGAGCAGTTCTTC.

This sequence joins TRBV27 and TRBJ2-7; 11 nucleotides align to TRBD2. The germline gives CDR1 MNHEY, CDR2 SMNVEV (reference sequence). With V trimmed by 3 bases and J by 4 bases, 5 bases remained unmatched. The CDR3 has 15 residues. CDR3 DNA: TGTGCCAGCAGTTTCCTAGCGGGAGGAGAGTACGAGCAGTACTTC. This translates into CASSFLAGGEYEQYF.

V and J are TRBV7-8 and TRBJ2-2; TRBD2 matches at 8 bases. The germline V gene has CDR1 SGHVS and CDR2 FQNEAQ. The CDR3 has 18 residues. V shed 3 bases and J 5 bases; nucleotides not matched to a gene: 14. The CDR3 here is CASSFPSGRSAGTGELFF. As DNA, the CDR3 is TGTGCCAGCAGCTTCCCGAGCGGGAGATCCGCGGGGACCGGGGAGCTGTTTTTT.

The chain couples TRBV7-8 to TRBJ2-3; 7 bases agree with TRBD1. The CDR3 contains 15 residues. The germline V gene encodes CDR1 SGHVS and CDR2 FQNEAQ. The V gene end was trimmed by 5 bases and the J gene end by 1 base; junction bases not matched to a gene: 6. CDR3 region: CASSLDRAGTDTQYF. In nucleotides, the CDR3 is TGTGCCAGCAGCCTCGACAGGGCGGGCACAGATACGCAGTATTTT.

This clone was counted between two and nine times. This chain links TRBV9 with TRBJ2-7; 8 bases line up with TRBD2. The CDR3 contains 20 residues. Germline V CDR1 and CDR2: SGDLS, YYNGEE. V dropped 0 bases and J dropped 4; count of bases not matched to a gene: 21. CDR3 sequence (DNA): TGTGCCAGCAGCGTAGTAGGAGGGCAGGGACTAGGGGGAGGACTGTACGAGCAGTACGTC. Encoded protein: CASSVVGGQGLGGGLYEQYV.

The chain combines TRBV7-8 with TRBJ1-1; 8 bases are a match to TRBD1. Looked up from germline, CDR1 is SGHVS and CDR2 is FQNEAQ. J was trimmed by 6 bases and V by 5 bases; bases with no gene match: 5. The CDR3 sequence is 13 residues long. As DNA, the CDR3 is TGTGCCAGCAGCGTCAGGGGGCACGCTGAAGCTTTCTTT. Its translation: CASSVRGHAEAFF.

The V call is TRBV29-1, the J call TRBJ2-2; 8 bases are shared with TRBD1. The ends lost 4 bases at V and 2 bases at J; junction bases unmatched: 3. Germline-derived CDR1 and CDR2 are SQVTM and ANQGSEA. CDR3 length: 14 residues. CDR3 sequence: CSVGGQGNTGELFF. For the CDR3, the DNA is TGCAGCGTTGGAGGACAGGGAAACACCGGGGAGCTGTTTTTT.

This clone appeared a few times. The CDR3 is CASSPDSPGNTIYF. For the CDR3, the DNA is TGTGCCAGCAGCCCGGACAGCCCTGGAAACACCATATATTTT. The chain is built from TRBV7-2 and TRBJ1-3; TRBD1 is a possible D gene (6 bases). The CDR3 is 14 residues long. Per germline, CDR1 SGHTA and CDR2 FQGNSA. V was cut by 5 bases and J by 2 bases, with 10 bases left in between.

The rearrangement links TRBV24-1 to TRBJ2-1; D may be TRBD2 (6 bases). The CDR3 is 16 amino acids. The V end was cut by 0 bases, the J end by 0 bases, with 8 bases between. Per the germline V gene, CDR1 is KGHDR and CDR2 is SFDVKD. As DNA, the CDR3 is TGTGCCACCAGTGATTTGGGGGGGAACTCCTACAATGAGCAGTTCTTC. It encodes CATSDLGGNSYNEQFF.